The 5 T cell receptor beta chains reported below all come from one sample, sequenced in a study of T cell responses to AZD1222 COVID-19 vaccine. TCRdb keeps only in-frame clones here, not all; method: immunoSEQ multiplex PCR. Counted here are about 100,000 clones, approximately 90% occurring once; the ten biggest clones make up approximately 4%. This specimen was peripheral blood, taken on day 0 of AZD1222 vaccination. The source of these receptors is an adult in good health.

J is TRBJ1-1 and V is TRBV10-3, with 8 bases aligning to TRBD1. This CDR3 has 14 residues. The ends lost 10 bases at V and 3 bases at J; junction bases unmatched: 10. In germline, CDR1 is ENHRY, CDR2 SYGVKD. CDR3 sequence (DNA): TGTGCCACCCGAGACAGGGGATATTACACTGAAGCTTTCTTT. Residues: CATRDRGYYTEAFF.

V and J are TRBV3-1 (or the pseudogene TRBV3-2) and TRBJ1-6; D unclear. Germline lookup yields CDR1 LGHDT and CDR2 YNNKEL (reference sequence). Trimming pared 4 bases from V and 6 bases from J, leaving 13 bases between. The CDR3 runs 15 residues. The DNA for the CDR3 is TGTGCCAGCAGCCTCCTCTCGGATCCTAATTCACCCCTCCACTTT. It yields the protein CASSLLSDPNSPLHF.

The sample holds one count of this clone. The V call is TRBV10-3, the J call TRBJ2-1; weak D call: TRBD2 (5 bases). Trimming took off 6 bases at V and 1 base at J, with 16 bases between the two ends. Per the germline V gene, CDR1 is ENHRY and CDR2 is SYGVKD. The CDR3 is made up of 16 amino acids. Written as DNA, the CDR3 is TGTGCCATCAGCTATTCCTTAAAGCGGTCCTACAATGAGCAGTTCTTC. This codes for CAISYSLKRSYNEQFF.

The J gene is TRBJ2-1, the V gene TRBV27, with 12 bases lining up with TRBD2. Unmatched junction bases numbered 8, after V lost 6 bases and J lost 8 bases. The CDR3 spans 15 residues. The V gene's germline CDR1 is MNHEY and CDR2 SMNVEV (reference sequence). For the CDR3, the DNA is TGTGCCAGCAGCCGTTCTAGCGGGGGGGCCGATGAGCAGTTCTTC. It is translated as CASSRSSGGADEQFF.

The chain couples TRBV24-1 to TRBJ1-2; D ambiguous. Deletions cut 4 bases from V and 3 bases from J, with 8 bases between. The germline gives CDR1 KGHDR, CDR2 SFDVKD. The CDR3 loop spans 13 amino acids. The CDR3 DNA is TGTGCCACCAGTGAGGGGTTTGACTATGGCTACACCTTC. It specifies CATSEGFDYGYTF.